This TCR beta chain was documented in a study of control samples from healthy donors and cancer patients (dated by TCRdb to the early 2020s). The trim is 1 base for V and 8 bases for J, with a gap of 14 bases between the germline ends. Inclusive of the bounding cysteine and phenylalanine, the CDR3 is 15 residues long. Only CDR3 DNA remains: 45 bases, in frame from the first base. CDR1 is given as LGHDT and CDR2 as YNNKEL, both from the germline V gene (reference sequence). The library was made by the immunoSEQ multiplex PCR assay. The immuneACCESS repertoire file appears here via TCRdb, limited to in-frame rearrangements. These files lack a portion of the clones; in checked studies, under half of the deficit traces to unresolved V genes, and the cause of the others is not known. Recorded for this sample are 95,000 to 150,000 clones; roughly 84% of them occurred a single time. 1.5% to 2% of the sample comes from the top ten.

Details on this clone: The antigen this receptor binds is unknown. No clone much larger than this one lies a single base away; base qualities are absent.

The source material was blood. The receptor was isolated from a man aged 18 to 30 in good health. The receptor chain draws on TRBV3-1 (or the pseudogene TRBV3-2) and TRBJ1-4, with no confident D gene call. The nucleotides read TGTGCCAGCAGCCAAGTCCCGGGTAGTGGAGAAAAACTGTTTTTT. This yields the protein CASSQVPGSGEKLFF.